The rows below give T cell receptor beta chains drawn from one sample of a study of blood T cell repertoires in COVID-19. Libraries were prepared by immunoSEQ multiplex PCR; TCRdb keeps only in-frame clonotypes and omits some of them. The sample yields roughly 200,000 clones, about 81% seen once. Sequencing used peripheral blood. These TCRs come from a woman of 80 years or more with COVID-19, enrolled during active disease. CDR3s include the opening cysteine and the closing phenylalanine or tryptophan. Each record gives: CDR3 DNA, CDR3 protein, V gene, clone size, D gene, J gene. The D gene is left open where the match is weak. Size values are once, few and many counts, or a class for expanded clones, and some rows have none.

DNA: TGTGCCAGTAAAGACAGGGCACGCTATGGCTACACCTTC
CDR3: CASKDRARYGYTF
V: TRBV19
size: -
D: TRBD1
J: TRBJ1-2

DNA: TGTGCCACACAAGCGGGGAGGGCTAAATCTTCACCCCTCCACTTT
CDR3: CATQAGRAKSSPLHF
V: TRBV6-5
size: -
D: -
J: TRBJ1-6

DNA: TGTGCCAGCACCAGACAGGAAAATAGTGAAGCTTTCTTT
CDR3: CASTRQENSEAFF
V: TRBV5-4
size: few
D: -
J: TRBJ1-1

DNA: TGTGCCAGCAGCTTCGACAGGGTTGGCGAGCAGTACTTC
CDR3: CASSFDRVGEQYF
V: TRBV11-3
size: once
D: TRBD1
J: TRBJ2-7

DNA: TGTGCCAGCAGCACCGGACAGAGAACTGGAAACACCATATATTTT
CDR3: CASSTGQRTGNTIYF
V: TRBV7-2
size: -
D: -
J: TRBJ1-3

DNA: TGTGCCAGCAGCCAATCCCGAGAGCAGCCCCAGCATTTT
CDR3: CASSQSREQPQHF
V: TRBV16
size: -
D: -
J: TRBJ1-5

DNA: TGCAGTGCTACCGGGGCCGGGGAGCTGTTTTTT
CDR3: CSATGAGELFF
V: TRBV20-1
size: -
D: -
J: TRBJ2-2

DNA: TGTGCCTGGAGCGACTGGCTCGGACAGGGGAGCAATCAGCCCCAGCATTTT
CDR3: CAWSDWLGQGSNQPQHF
V: TRBV30
size: -
D: TRBD1
J: TRBJ1-5

DNA: TGTGCCAGCAGTGATCGAGACAGACACTCTGGAAACACCATATATTTT
CDR3: CASSDRDRHSGNTIYF
V: TRBV7-2
size: -
D: -
J: TRBJ1-3

DNA: TGTGCCAGCAGTTCACAGGGGGCAGGGAGGAATGAGCAGTTCTTC
CDR3: CASSSQGAGRNEQFF
V: TRBV28
size: -
D: TRBD1
J: TRBJ2-1

DNA: TGTGCCAGCAGGCTACAGGGGGACACTGAAGCTTTCTTT
CDR3: CASRLQGDTEAFF
V: TRBV6-6
size: -
D: TRBD1
J: TRBJ1-1

DNA: TGTGCCAGCAGTTCTACACCCTGGGACAGTATCGAACCGTTAGGCGAGACCCAGTACTTC
CDR3: CASSSTPWDSIEPLGETQYF
V: TRBV27
size: -
D: TRBD1
J: TRBJ2-5

DNA: TGTGCCAGCAGCTTAGGGGGGACAGGGACTTACAATGAGCAGTTCTTC
CDR3: CASSLGGTGTYNEQFF
V: TRBV7-2
size: -
D: TRBD1
J: TRBJ2-1

DNA: TGTGCCAGCAGCTTGGCTGGGGGCGAGTATATCTGGCAGTACTTC
CDR3: CASSLAGGEYIWQYF
V: TRBV5-5
size: -
D: -
J: TRBJ2-7

DNA: TGTGCCAGTTCCCTGCAGGCGAGCTACAATGAGCAGTTCTTC
CDR3: CASSLQASYNEQFF
V: TRBV19
size: -
D: -
J: TRBJ2-1

DNA: TGTGCCAGCAGCCTTGAAGGGACTGTAGCCAAAAACATTCAGTACTTC
CDR3: CASSLEGTVAKNIQYF
V: TRBV7-9
size: -
D: -
J: TRBJ2-4

DNA: TGTGCCTGGAGTGTAGGTAGCGGGAGAACCGGGGAGCTGTTTTTT
CDR3: CAWSVGSGRTGELFF
V: TRBV30
size: -
D: TRBD2
J: TRBJ2-2

DNA: TGCGCCAGCAGCTTGGTGTCTTCTACCTACGAGCAGTACTTC
CDR3: CASSLVSSTYEQYF
V: TRBV5-1
size: -
D: -
J: TRBJ2-7

DNA: TGCGCCAGCAGCTCATCTCCACTGCTAGCGGGGGGTTACGAGCAGTACTTC
CDR3: CASSSSPLLAGGYEQYF
V: TRBV5-1
size: -
D: TRBD2
J: TRBJ2-7

DNA: TGCGCCAGCAGTTGGAGAAGGACAGGGGATCCTGGGGCCAACGTCCTGACTTTC
CDR3: CASSWRRTGDPGANVLTF
V: TRBV5-1
size: -
D: TRBD1
J: TRBJ2-6

DNA: TGTGCCAGCAGCTCGACCGGGACAGGGGTCACAGATACGCAGTATTTT
CDR3: CASSSTGTGVTDTQYF
V: TRBV5-8
size: -
D: TRBD1
J: TRBJ2-3

DNA: TGCGCCAGCAGTAGGGCCCCGGGGAGCTATGGCTACACCTTC
CDR3: CASSRAPGSYGYTF
V: TRBV5-1
size: -
D: -
J: TRBJ1-2

DNA: TGTGCCAGCAGCTTAGGACAGGGTTTACTAGAGACCCAGTACTTC
CDR3: CASSLGQGLLETQYF
V: TRBV11-2
size: -
D: TRBD1
J: TRBJ2-5

DNA: TGTGCCACCAGTGGTCCGAGTGGCAACAGTTACATTCAGTACTTC
CDR3: CATSGPSGNSYIQYF
V: TRBV24-1
size: -
D: -
J: TRBJ2-4

DNA: TGTGCCAGCAGCAAACCAGCGGAGGTCAATCAGCCCCAGCATTTT
CDR3: CASSKPAEVNQPQHF
V: TRBV21-1
size: -
D: -
J: TRBJ1-5

DNA: TGTGCCAGCAGCCACTGGAGTAGCAATCAGCCCCAGCATTTT
CDR3: CASSHWSSNQPQHF
V: TRBV5-8
size: once
D: -
J: TRBJ1-5

DNA: TGTGCCAGCAGTGAAACGACAGGGGTGGCGGCTGAAGCTTTCTTT
CDR3: CASSETTGVAAEAFF
V: TRBV6-1
size: -
D: TRBD1
J: TRBJ1-1

DNA: TGTGCCAGCAGTGGACAGCCCTACTATGGCTACACCTTC
CDR3: CASSGQPYYGYTF
V: TRBV28
size: -
D: -
J: TRBJ1-2

DNA: TGTGCCAGCAGCACGGGACAGGTGATACTAGAGACCCAGTACTTC
CDR3: CASSTGQVILETQYF
V: TRBV3-1/TRBV3-2
size: -
D: TRBD1
J: TRBJ2-5

DNA: TGTGCTAGCGGACAGGGAGGGAACACTGAAGCTTTCTTT
CDR3: CASGQGGNTEAFF
V: TRBV12-5
size: -
D: TRBD1
J: TRBJ1-1

DNA: TGTGCCAGTAGTATTGGGCGGGGGCCTAGCACAGATACGCAGTATTTT
CDR3: CASSIGRGPSTDTQYF
V: TRBV19
size: -
D: -
J: TRBJ2-3

DNA: TGTGCCAGCTCACCAGGAAGCAGGGCAGCCAATCAGCCCCAGCATTTT
CDR3: CASSPGSRAANQPQHF
V: TRBV18
size: -
D: -
J: TRBJ1-5

DNA: TGTGCCAGCTCACCAAGGACAGCTGAACTGGGGGCCAACGTCCTGACTTTC
CDR3: CASSPRTAELGANVLTF
V: TRBV18
size: -
D: -
J: TRBJ2-6

DNA: TGTGCCAGCAGCGGTCCCGTAGAGACCCAGTACTTC
CDR3: CASSGPVETQYF
V: TRBV9
size: -
D: -
J: TRBJ2-5

DNA: TGCGCCAGCGTCCACAGCACCGGGGAGCTGTTTTTT
CDR3: CASVHSTGELFF
V: TRBV5-1
size: -
D: -
J: TRBJ2-2

DNA: TGTGCCAGCAGCCCCGGGGGGAGGGCTGGCTACACCTTC
CDR3: CASSPGGRAGYTF
V: TRBV9
size: -
D: -
J: TRBJ1-2

DNA: TGTGCCAGCAGCGTAGGGACAGGGGAGGTTGGAGAGACCCAGTACTTC
CDR3: CASSVGTGEVGETQYF
V: TRBV9
size: -
D: TRBD1
J: TRBJ2-5

DNA: TGTGCCAGCAGCTTCCGAGGGGGACGGAAACCCTACGAGCAGTACTTC
CDR3: CASSFRGGRKPYEQYF
V: TRBV13
size: -
D: -
J: TRBJ2-7

DNA: TGTGCCAGCAGCTACCGACAGGGGATTACTTTCCCGAACACTGAAGCTTTCTTT
CDR3: CASSYRQGITFPNTEAFF
V: TRBV7-8
size: -
D: TRBD1
J: TRBJ1-1

DNA: TGTGCCAGCAGCCACATACAGGGGACCGACTATGGCTACACCTTC
CDR3: CASSHIQGTDYGYTF
V: TRBV4-2
size: -
D: TRBD1
J: TRBJ1-2

DNA: TGTGCCAGCAGCCAAGATCTCCGGGACAGGCCAAAAGAGACCCAGTACTTC
CDR3: CASSQDLRDRPKETQYF
V: TRBV3-1/TRBV3-2
size: -
D: TRBD1
J: TRBJ2-5

DNA: TGTGCCAGCAGTTCGCCGGGACAAGCGGATGAAAAACTGTTTTTT
CDR3: CASSSPGQADEKLFF
V: TRBV27
size: -
D: -
J: TRBJ1-4

DNA: TGTGCCAGCAGCGTCCCGCGGACGGGAGGGGTTGTCAATGAGCAGTTCTTC
CDR3: CASSVPRTGGVVNEQFF
V: TRBV9
size: -
D: TRBD2
J: TRBJ2-1

DNA: TGCGCCAGCAGTACAGGGGACACAGATACGCAGTATTTT
CDR3: CASSTGDTDTQYF
V: TRBV5-1
size: -
D: TRBD1
J: TRBJ2-3

DNA: TGTGCCAGCAGTTTAGGGCACAGGGGCTCCACTGAAGCTTTCTTT
CDR3: CASSLGHRGSTEAFF
V: TRBV27
size: -
D: TRBD1
J: TRBJ1-1

DNA: TGTGCCAGTAGTCGGGACAGGGTGGGCACCGGGGAGCTGTTTTTT
CDR3: CASSRDRVGTGELFF
V: TRBV19
size: once
D: TRBD1
J: TRBJ2-2

DNA: TGTGCCAGCAGCCATGGTACCCAGGGGAATGGCTACACCTTC
CDR3: CASSHGTQGNGYTF
V: TRBV3-1/TRBV3-2
size: -
D: -
J: TRBJ1-2

DNA: TGTGCCAGCAGCCTCCCTAGCGGGGGGGCTGGCAATGAGCAGTTCTTC
CDR3: CASSLPSGGAGNEQFF
V: TRBV3-1/TRBV3-2
size: -
D: TRBD2
J: TRBJ2-1

DNA: TGTGCCAGCAAAAGAGGGGGCTCTGGGGCCAACGTCCTGACTTTC
CDR3: CASKRGGSGANVLTF
V: TRBV21-1
size: -
D: -
J: TRBJ2-6